These 5 T cell receptor beta chains share one sample of origin, sequenced in a study of response to subunit inactivated influenza vaccine. TCRdb processed the RT-PCR reads anew with MiXCR; each CDR3 protein has one entry. The table shows more than 600,000 distinct CDR3 sequences, with roughly 18% occurring only once. Sequences were derived from PBMCs from blood, sampled about 5 days after vaccination. These receptors originate from a man aged 50-59 years who received an inactivated influenza vaccine.

This clonotype was seen only a few times. In DNA, the CDR3 is TGCGCCAGCAGCTATGGGGGACTAGCGGGGGAGTACAATGAGCAGTTCTTC. Protein sequence: CASSYGGLAGEYNEQFF. The rearrangement links TRBV5-1 to TRBJ2-1; 14 nucleotides agree with TRBD2. The CDR3 sequence is 17 residues long. Losses at the gene ends were 3 bases for V and 4 bases for J; bases not matched to a gene: 6. Germline V lookup: CDR1 SGHRS, CDR2 YFSETQ. Complete variable domain (other parts from reference TRBV5-1 and TRBJ2-1): KAGVTQTPRYLIKTRGQQVTLSCSPISGHRSVSWYQQTPGQGLQFLFEYFSETQRNKGNFPGRFSGRQFSNSRSEMNVSTLELGDSALYLCASSYGGLAGEYNEQFFGPGTRLTVL.

Many counts were recorded for this clonotype. This chain uses TRBV12-3 or TRBV12-4 with TRBJ2-1; D is unclear. Trimming removed 6 bases from V and 0 bases from J, with 12 bases in between. This CDR3 spans 15 amino acids. The CDR3 protein is CASRNSRSSYNEQFF. DNA of the CDR3: TGTGCCAGCAGAAATAGTAGAAGCTCCTACAATGAGCAGTTCTTC.

The chain combines TRBV10-3 with TRBJ1-3, with D unresolved. This CDR3 contains 18 residues. The germline CDR1 and CDR2 sequences are ENHRY and SYGVKD. Trimming took off 2 bases at V and 0 bases at J, with 17 bases between the two ends. The CDR3 bases are TGTGCCATCAGTGAGGTACAGAACATCCTCAGCTCTGGAAACACCATATATTTT. This translates into CAISEVQNILSSGNTIYF.

This clonotype was recorded a few times. The J gene is TRBJ1-2, the V gene TRBV12-3 or TRBV12-4; D uncertain. Trimming pared 5 bases from V and 3 bases from J, leaving 13 bases between. CDR3 length: 14 residues. The CDR3 loop reads CASSTAPNYYGYTF. DNA of the CDR3: TGTGCCAGCAGTACCGCCCCTAACTACTATGGCTACACCTTC.

This clonotype has just a few counts. The chain is built from TRBV12-3 or TRBV12-4 and TRBJ2-4, with a weak D call TRBD1 (5 bases). The V end lost 6 bases, the J end lost 5 bases, and 14 bases lay between the germline ends. The CDR3 covers 14 residues. The CDR3 reads CASSRMTVQNIQYF. The CDR3 DNA follows: TGTGCCAGCAGCCGTATGACAGTCCAAAACATTCAGTACTTC.